Listed below are T cell receptor beta chains from one sample, sequenced in a study of cytomegalovirus exposure and HLA in healthy donors. The repertoire was sequenced with immunoSEQ multiplex PCR; TCRdb's copy has only in-frame clones and lacks some. The sample consists of approximately 150,000 clones, approximately 82% of them appearing once. The specimen was PBMCs. The receptor source for this set is a man younger than 35 in good health and CMV-seropositive. CDR3s include the opening cysteine and the closing phenylalanine or tryptophan. A D gene is named only where the DNA matches it firmly.

V gene	J gene	D gene	CDR3 DNA	CDR3 protein
TRBV7-3	TRBJ2-3	NA	TGTGCCAGCAGCTTAGGTCGGGATACGCAGTATTTT	CASSLGRDTQYF
TRBV6-6	TRBJ1-4	NA	TGTGCCAGCAGTTACCCCGAGGCAAGCGTTAATGAAAAACTGTTTTTT	CASSYPEASVNEKLFF
TRBV4-1	TRBJ2-1	TRBD2	TGCGCCAGCAGCCAAGCCCCGGGAGGCGCCTACAATGAGCAGTTCTTC	CASSQAPGGAYNEQFF
TRBV7-7	TRBJ2-2	TRBD1	TGTGCCAGCAGTCAGACAGGGAGTGTCGGGGAGCTGTTTTTT	CASSQTGSVGELFF
TRBV28	TRBJ1-5	TRBD1	TGTGCCAGCACCCCGTCTGACAGGGTGGAGCAGCCCCAGCATTTT	CASTPSDRVEQPQHF
TRBV4-1	TRBJ2-7	TRBD2	TGCGCCAGCAGCCGCGGACTAGCGGGAACCTACGAGCAGTACTTC	CASSRGLAGTYEQYF
TRBV28	TRBJ1-1	NA	TGTGCCAGCAGTTTACGGCAGGCGCGAGCTTTCTTT	CASSLRQARAFF
TRBV18	TRBJ2-1	TRBD2	TGTGCCAGCTCATTGGCCTCTAGCGGGAGCTCCTACAATGAGCAGTTCTTC	CASSLASSGSSYNEQFF
TRBV30	TRBJ2-7	TRBD1	TGTGCCTGGAACGCCGGGACAGCGGTCTACGAGCAGTACTTC	CAWNAGTAVYEQYF
TRBV15	TRBJ2-1	TRBD2	TGTGCCACCAGCAGAGTGGGGGGGGACTACAATGAGCAGTTCTTC	CATSRVGGDYNEQFF